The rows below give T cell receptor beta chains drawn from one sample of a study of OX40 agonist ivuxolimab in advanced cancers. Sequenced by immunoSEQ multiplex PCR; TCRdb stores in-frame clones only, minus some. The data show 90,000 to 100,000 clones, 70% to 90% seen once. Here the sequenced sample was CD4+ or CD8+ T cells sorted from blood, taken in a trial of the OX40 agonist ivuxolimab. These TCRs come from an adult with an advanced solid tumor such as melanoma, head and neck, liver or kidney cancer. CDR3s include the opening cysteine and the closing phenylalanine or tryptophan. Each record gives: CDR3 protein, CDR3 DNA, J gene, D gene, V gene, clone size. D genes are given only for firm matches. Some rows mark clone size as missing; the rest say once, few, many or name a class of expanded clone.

cdr3_aa: CASTQETQYF; cdr3_nt: TGCGCCAGCACACAAGAGACCCAGTACTTC; j_call: TRBJ2-5; d_call: NA; v_call: TRBV10-1; clone_size: once
cdr3_aa: CASSLISNTGELFF; cdr3_nt: TGTGCCAGCAGTTTAATCTCGAACACCGGGGAGCTGTTTTTT; j_call: TRBJ2-2; d_call: NA; v_call: TRBV27; clone_size: NA
cdr3_aa: CASSVQAPNEQYF; cdr3_nt: TGCGCCAGCAGTGTTCAGGCCCCCAACGAGCAGTACTTC; j_call: TRBJ2-7; d_call: NA; v_call: TRBV10-1; clone_size: NA
cdr3_aa: CASTGSGMNTEAFF; cdr3_nt: TGTGCCAGCACTGGATCAGGGATGAACACTGAAGCTTTCTTT; j_call: TRBJ1-1; d_call: NA; v_call: TRBV9; clone_size: NA
cdr3_aa: CASRYTASSGNTIYF; cdr3_nt: TGCGCCAGCAGATATACAGCGAGCTCTGGAAACACCATATATTTT; j_call: TRBJ1-3; d_call: NA; v_call: TRBV5-1; clone_size: NA
cdr3_aa: CASSPGLAEETQYF; cdr3_nt: TGTGCCAGCAGCCCTGGACTAGCGGAAGAGACCCAGTACTTC; j_call: TRBJ2-5; d_call: TRBD2; v_call: TRBV5-4; clone_size: NA
cdr3_aa: CASSERQYNEQFF; cdr3_nt: TGTGCCAGCAGTGAACGACAATACAATGAGCAGTTCTTC; j_call: TRBJ2-1; d_call: NA; v_call: TRBV25-1; clone_size: NA
cdr3_aa: CASSTDSGNTIYF; cdr3_nt: TGTGCCAGCAGTACAGACAGTGGAAACACCATATATTTT; j_call: TRBJ1-3; d_call: NA; v_call: TRBV6-1; clone_size: NA
cdr3_aa: CASSSTGSTNEKLFF; cdr3_nt: TGCGCCAGCAGCTCGACAGGGAGCACTAATGAAAAACTGTTTTTT; j_call: TRBJ1-4; d_call: TRBD1; v_call: TRBV5-1; clone_size: NA
cdr3_aa: CSGRAPSGREQYF; cdr3_nt: TGCAGCGGCCGGGCCCCTTCTGGGAGGGAGCAGTACTTC; j_call: TRBJ2-7; d_call: NA; v_call: TRBV29-1; clone_size: NA
cdr3_aa: CASSTGGRGYTF; cdr3_nt: TGTGCCAGCAGTACGGGAGGGCGGGGCTACACCTTC; j_call: TRBJ1-2; d_call: NA; v_call: TRBV6-5; clone_size: few
cdr3_aa: CASSLGSRETQYF; cdr3_nt: TGTGCCAGCAGCTTAGGAAGTAGGGAGACCCAGTACTTC; j_call: TRBJ2-5; d_call: NA; v_call: TRBV7-9; clone_size: NA
cdr3_aa: CASGLVQGQTNYGYTF; cdr3_nt: TGTGCTAGTGGTTTGGTACAGGGTCAGACTAACTATGGCTACACCTTC; j_call: TRBJ1-2; d_call: NA; v_call: TRBV12-5; clone_size: NA
cdr3_aa: CASRRKGAVEQYF; cdr3_nt: TGTGCCAGCAGACGGAAGGGGGCCGTCGAGCAGTACTTC; j_call: TRBJ2-7; d_call: TRBD1; v_call: TRBV4-2; clone_size: NA
cdr3_aa: CASSTGRGGYTF; cdr3_nt: TGTGCCAGCAGTACCGGACGGGGGGGCTACACCTTC; j_call: TRBJ1-2; d_call: NA; v_call: TRBV27; clone_size: NA
cdr3_aa: CATSRGSQNTEAFF; cdr3_nt: TGTGCCACCAGCAGAGGCAGCCAGAACACTGAAGCTTTCTTT; j_call: TRBJ1-1; d_call: NA; v_call: TRBV15; clone_size: NA
cdr3_aa: CNRTGFEQYF; cdr3_nt: TGCAACCGGACAGGGTTCGAGCAGTACTTC; j_call: TRBJ2-7; d_call: TRBD1; v_call: TRBV30; clone_size: NA
cdr3_aa: CSVGTGLETQYF; cdr3_nt: TGCAGCGTTGGGACAGGGCTAGAGACCCAGTACTTC; j_call: TRBJ2-5; d_call: TRBD1; v_call: TRBV29-1; clone_size: few
cdr3_aa: CASSVPGQGTPEAFF; cdr3_nt: TGTGCCAGTAGTGTCCCGGGACAGGGAACTCCTGAAGCTTTCTTT; j_call: TRBJ1-1; d_call: TRBD1; v_call: TRBV19; clone_size: NA
cdr3_aa: CASSRRDMNEQFF; cdr3_nt: TGTGCCAGCAGCCGACGAGACATGAATGAGCAGTTCTTC; j_call: TRBJ2-1; d_call: NA; v_call: TRBV4-2; clone_size: NA
cdr3_aa: CASSLYGAPHTDTQYF; cdr3_nt: TGTGCCAGCAGCTTATATGGGGCTCCCCACACAGATACGCAGTATTTT; j_call: TRBJ2-3; d_call: NA; v_call: TRBV7-2; clone_size: NA
cdr3_aa: CASSYTRGNTEAFF; cdr3_nt: TGTGCCAGCAGTTACACAAGGGGGAACACTGAAGCTTTCTTT; j_call: TRBJ1-1; d_call: NA; v_call: TRBV6-6; clone_size: NA
cdr3_aa: CASSGDRGGGYSPLHF; cdr3_nt: TGTGCCAGCAGCGGGGACAGGGGCGGTGGGTATTCACCCCTCCACTTT; j_call: TRBJ1-6; d_call: TRBD1; v_call: TRBV9; clone_size: NA
cdr3_aa: CASGSDLDSGLSEGYGYTF; cdr3_nt: TGTGCTAGTGGTTCTGACCTCGACAGTGGCCTCTCCGAGGGCTATGGCTACACCTTC; j_call: TRBJ1-2; d_call: NA; v_call: TRBV12-5; clone_size: NA
cdr3_aa: CAISGMGGTEAFF; cdr3_nt: TGTGCCATCAGTGGGATGGGGGGGACTGAAGCTTTCTTT; j_call: TRBJ1-1; d_call: NA; v_call: TRBV10-3; clone_size: NA
cdr3_aa: CASSGQGLGTEAFF; cdr3_nt: TGTGCCAGCAGTGGACAGGGTTTGGGCACTGAAGCTTTCTTT; j_call: TRBJ1-1; d_call: TRBD1; v_call: TRBV2; clone_size: NA
cdr3_aa: CASSFDRARTTEAFF; cdr3_nt: TGTGCCAGCAGCTTCGACAGGGCTCGGACCACTGAAGCTTTCTTT; j_call: TRBJ1-1; d_call: TRBD1; v_call: TRBV11-2; clone_size: NA
cdr3_aa: CASTPRRSLNTEAFF; cdr3_nt: TGTGCCAGCACCCCCCGGCGGAGCCTGAACACTGAAGCTTTCTTT; j_call: TRBJ1-1; d_call: NA; v_call: TRBV7-8; clone_size: NA
cdr3_aa: CASSLGGPGGSGNQPQHF; cdr3_nt: TGTGCCAGCAGCTTAGGAGGGCCGGGGGGAAGTGGCAATCAGCCCCAGCATTTT; j_call: TRBJ1-5; d_call: NA; v_call: TRBV7-2; clone_size: NA
cdr3_aa: CASSIASGGTETQYF; cdr3_nt: TGTGCCAGCAGTATCGCTAGTGGGGGGACGGAGACCCAGTACTTC; j_call: TRBJ2-5; d_call: NA; v_call: TRBV6-5; clone_size: once
cdr3_aa: CASSLGTPNQPQHF; cdr3_nt: TGCGCCAGCAGCTTGGGGACACCTAATCAGCCCCAGCATTTT; j_call: TRBJ1-5; d_call: NA; v_call: TRBV5-1; clone_size: NA
cdr3_aa: CASSLGAAGELFF; cdr3_nt: TGTGCCAGCAGCTTAGGCGCGGCCGGGGAGCTGTTTTTT; j_call: TRBJ2-2; d_call: NA; v_call: TRBV7-2; clone_size: NA
cdr3_aa: CASSLAMSGAYEQYF; cdr3_nt: TGTGCCAGCAGCTTGGCGATGTCGGGGGCCTACGAGCAGTACTTC; j_call: TRBJ2-7; d_call: NA; v_call: TRBV5-5; clone_size: NA
cdr3_aa: CASSFYRGRDTEAFF; cdr3_nt: TGCGCCAGCAGCTTTTACAGGGGTAGGGACACTGAAGCTTTCTTT; j_call: TRBJ1-1; d_call: TRBD1; v_call: TRBV5-1; clone_size: NA
cdr3_aa: CASSREEQEAFF; cdr3_nt: TGTGCCAGCAGTAGGGAGGAACAAGAAGCTTTCTTT; j_call: TRBJ1-1; d_call: NA; v_call: TRBV4-2; clone_size: NA
cdr3_aa: CASSLFRGRGTEAFF; cdr3_nt: TGTGCCAGCAGCTTATTTCGGGGGAGGGGCACTGAAGCTTTCTTT; j_call: TRBJ1-1; d_call: NA; v_call: TRBV5-6; clone_size: few
cdr3_aa: CSAKRVGEQYF; cdr3_nt: TGCAGTGCGAAAAGGGTGGGGGAGCAGTACTTC; j_call: TRBJ2-7; d_call: NA; v_call: TRBV20-1; clone_size: once
cdr3_aa: CASSFRLYNEQFF; cdr3_nt: TGTGCCAGCAGCTTTCGTCTTTACAATGAGCAGTTCTTC; j_call: TRBJ2-1; d_call: NA; v_call: TRBV5-5; clone_size: NA
cdr3_aa: CASSLARAYEQYF; cdr3_nt: TGTGCCAGCAGCTTAGCGCGGGCCTACGAGCAGTACTTC; j_call: TRBJ2-7; d_call: NA; v_call: TRBV7-2; clone_size: NA
cdr3_aa: CASSPPGVDTEAFF; cdr3_nt: TGTGCCAGCTCACCACCGGGGGTGGACACTGAAGCTTTCTTT; j_call: TRBJ1-1; d_call: NA; v_call: TRBV18; clone_size: NA
cdr3_aa: CASRTGLGAGFSNQPQHF; cdr3_nt: TGTGCCAGCAGGACCGGGCTCGGGGCCGGCTTTAGCAATCAGCCCCAGCATTTT; j_call: TRBJ1-5; d_call: NA; v_call: TRBV2; clone_size: NA
cdr3_aa: CASTNWDNSGNTIYF; cdr3_nt: TGTGCCAGCACCAACTGGGATAACTCTGGAAACACCATATATTTT; j_call: TRBJ1-3; d_call: NA; v_call: TRBV6-6; clone_size: NA
cdr3_aa: CASRRAGKTQYF; cdr3_nt: TGTGCCAGCAGACGAGCGGGGAAGACCCAGTACTTC; j_call: TRBJ2-5; d_call: TRBD2; v_call: TRBV2; clone_size: once
cdr3_aa: CASTRYRENSNQPQHF; cdr3_nt: TGTGCCAGCACCCGATACAGGGAAAATAGCAATCAGCCCCAGCATTTT; j_call: TRBJ1-5; d_call: NA; v_call: TRBV2; clone_size: NA
cdr3_aa: CASSYTGLEETQYF; cdr3_nt: TGTGCCAGCAGCTATACAGGGTTGGAGGAGACCCAGTACTTC; j_call: TRBJ2-5; d_call: NA; v_call: TRBV7-2; clone_size: NA
cdr3_aa: CASSGITLTVGHSYNEQFF; cdr3_nt: TGCGCCAGCAGTGGGATCACCCTTACAGTGGGGCATTCCTACAATGAGCAGTTCTTC; j_call: TRBJ2-1; d_call: NA; v_call: TRBV5-1; clone_size: NA
cdr3_aa: CASSLGTLGTEAFF; cdr3_nt: TGCGCCAGCAGCTTGGGCACCCTGGGAACTGAAGCTTTCTTT; j_call: TRBJ1-1; d_call: NA; v_call: TRBV5-1; clone_size: NA
cdr3_aa: CASSQVGTNTDTQYF; cdr3_nt: TGCGCCAGCAGCCAAGTAGGGACTAACACAGATACGCAGTATTTT; j_call: TRBJ2-3; d_call: TRBD2; v_call: TRBV4-3; clone_size: NA